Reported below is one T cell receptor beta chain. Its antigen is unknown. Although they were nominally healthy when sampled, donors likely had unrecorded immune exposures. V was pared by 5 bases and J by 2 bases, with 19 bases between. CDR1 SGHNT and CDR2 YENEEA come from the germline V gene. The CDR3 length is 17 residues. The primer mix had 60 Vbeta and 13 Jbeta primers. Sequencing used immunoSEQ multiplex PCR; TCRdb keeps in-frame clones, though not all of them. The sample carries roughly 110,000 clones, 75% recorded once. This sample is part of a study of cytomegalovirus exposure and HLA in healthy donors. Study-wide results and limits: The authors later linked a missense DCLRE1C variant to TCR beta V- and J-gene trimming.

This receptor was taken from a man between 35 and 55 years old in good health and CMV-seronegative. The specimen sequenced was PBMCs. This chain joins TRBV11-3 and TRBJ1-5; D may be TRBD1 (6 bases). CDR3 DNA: TGTGCCAGCAGCCAGGGAGAACAGGGATGGGGCAATCAGCCCCAGCATTTT. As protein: CASSQGEQGWGNQPQHF.